This TCR beta chain was sequenced during a study of beta chain features in type 1 diabetes. Study-level background: Patients were similar to healthy donors in age and gender (as well as in cell yields). The study, taken as a whole, reports: Within the patient group, naive, central memory and Treg TCRB repertoires appeared more similar to each other than within healthy donors. The study found fewer insertions and more deletions at VDJ junctions in type 1 diabetes patients.

CDR3 size: 13 residues. The V gene's germline CDR1 is KGHSH and CDR2 LQKENI. V was shortened by 3 bases and J by 5 bases, with 7 bases between the two germline ends. Every bit of the isolated RNA underwent reverse transcription, so sequencing read expressed TCRB transcripts. Generated by immunoSEQ multiplex PCR, the TCRdb table keeps only in-frame clones and is missing some. The sample yields about 45,000 clones, about 51% seen once. This clone has more than one count but fewer than ten. Its antigen is still unknown. All sorted populations exceeded 98% purity. The material sequenced was Tregs from blood. The rearrangement links TRBV18 to TRBJ1-4; the D gene is possibly TRBD1 (6 bases). The source is a woman between 18 and 29 years old in good health. The CDR3 DNA reads as TGTGCCAGCTCACCCGGACAGAATGAAAAACTGTTTTTT. As protein: CASSPGQNEKLFF.